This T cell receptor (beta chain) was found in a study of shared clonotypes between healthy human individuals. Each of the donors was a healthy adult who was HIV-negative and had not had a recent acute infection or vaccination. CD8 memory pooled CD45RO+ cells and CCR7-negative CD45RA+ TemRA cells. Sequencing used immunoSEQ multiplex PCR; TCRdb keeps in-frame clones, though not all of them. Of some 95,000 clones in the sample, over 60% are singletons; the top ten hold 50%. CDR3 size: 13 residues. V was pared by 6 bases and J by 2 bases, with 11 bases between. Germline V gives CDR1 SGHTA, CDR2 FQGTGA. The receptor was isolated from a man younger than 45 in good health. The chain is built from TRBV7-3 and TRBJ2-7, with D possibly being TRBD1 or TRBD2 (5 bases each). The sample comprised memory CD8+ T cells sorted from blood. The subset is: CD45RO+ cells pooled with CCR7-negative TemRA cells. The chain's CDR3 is CASSWDATYEQYF. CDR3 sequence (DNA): TGTGCCAGCAGTTGGGACGCAACCTACGAGCAGTACTTC.